This entry lists 25 T cell receptor beta chains sequenced from one sample in a study of response to subunit inactivated influenza vaccine. TCRdb re-analysed the RT-PCR reads in MiXCR, keeping a single row per CDR3 protein. The data show hundreds of thousands of distinct CDR3 sequences, with 7.5% to 8.5% seen just once and approximately 13% held by the top ten. The sequencing used PBMCs from blood, collected roughly 24 months after vaccination. The receptors stem from a man aged 45 to 70 who received an inactivated influenza vaccine.

This clonotype was observed a few times. CDR3 DNA: TGTGCCAGCAGTTACTCGGGGTCCGTTAGACCCTCTAATTCACCCCTCCACTTT. Translated, it gives CASSYSGSVRPSNSPLHF. The rearrangement uses TRBV6-5 and TRBJ1-6; no firm D call. CDR1 and CDR2 (germline): MNHEY, SVGAGI. Trimming cost V 0 bases and J 6 bases, with 18 bases left between them. This CDR3 contains 18 residues.

This clonotype came up many times. The chain carries TRBV9 and TRBJ2-7, with 12 positions matching TRBD1. In germline, CDR1 is SGDLS, CDR2 YYNGEE. The CDR3 loop spans 18 amino acids. J was trimmed by 5 bases and V by 0 bases; bases with no gene match: 12. The CDR3 reads CASSVGVGGTGGEDEQYF. The CDR3 nucleotides are TGTGCCAGCAGCGTAGGTGTCGGAGGGACAGGGGGCGAGGACGAGCAGTACTTC.

The V gene is TRBV4-2, the J gene TRBJ2-7, with D unclear. This CDR3 spans 16 amino acids. Germline CDR1 reads LGHNA; CDR2 reads YNFKEQ. V was shortened by 1 base and J by 7 bases, with 20 bases between the two germline ends. CDR3 DNA sequence: TGTGCCAGCAGCCAAGGACCCACCCGGGCCCAAAGGGAGCAGTACTTC. Protein sequence: CASSQGPTRAQREQYF.

There are a few counts of this clonotype. Here the CDR3 DNA reads TGCAGTGCTAGTGATAATCTTGAAGCTTTCTTT. Translating it yields CSASDNLEAFF. This sequence joins TRBV20-1 and TRBJ1-1, with D uncertain. Trimming left V 3 bases short and J 7 bases short, with 9 bases between. Germline V CDR1 and CDR2: DFQATT, SNEGSKA (reference sequence). The CDR3 runs 11 residues.

The J gene is TRBJ2-5, the V gene TRBV14; TRBD2 agrees at 10 bases. Losses at the gene ends were 1 base for V and 5 bases for J; bases not matched to a gene: 7. Germline loops: CDR1 SGHDN, CDR2 FVKESK. There are 16 residues in the CDR3. The CDR3 protein is CASSQVSGGAGETQYF. In DNA, the CDR3 is TGTGCCAGCAGCCAAGTCAGCGGGGGGGCTGGTGAGACCCAGTACTTC.

This clonotype occurred a few times. The V and J genes are TRBV20-1 and TRBJ2-2; 10 nucleotides line up with TRBD2. This CDR3 region has 17 residues. Germline CDR1 and CDR2: DFQATT and SNEGSKA (reference sequence). V was pared by 1 base and J by 4 bases, with 9 bases of the junction left unmatched. The CDR3 DNA follows: TGCAGTGCTAGAGCGAGCGGGAGGGCCCCGCGCACCGGGGAGCTGTTTTTT. Its protein is CSARASGRAPRTGELFF.

This clonotype was observed a few times. The CDR3 loop reads CSATGGGGYNEQFF. CDR3 bases: TGCAGTGCCACCGGCGGGGGGGGCTACAATGAGCAGTTCTTC. J is TRBJ2-1 and V is TRBV20-1; TRBD2 aligns across 9 bases. The junction had 6 bases not matched to a gene; V was cut back by 6 bases and J by 3 bases. Germline V gene lookup returns CDR1 DFQATT and CDR2 SNEGSKA (reference sequence). The CDR3 length is 14 residues.

The chain has TRBV7-2 and TRBJ2-7; D is perhaps TRBD2 (5 bases). The V gene's germline CDR1 is SGHTA and CDR2 FQGNSA. The CDR3 covers 12 residues. Trimming left V 7 bases short and J 0 bases short, with 7 bases between. In nucleotides, the CDR3 is TGTGCCAGCAACCGGGGCTCCTACGAGCAGTACTTC. Amino acid sequence: CASNRGSYEQYF.

In this sample, this clonotype turned up a few times. The V call is TRBV14, the J call TRBJ2-3; 9 bases align to TRBD2. CDR1 is SGHDN, CDR2 FVKESK, per germline. CDR3 length: 16 residues. J was trimmed by 2 bases and V by 4 bases; bases with no gene match: 7. For the CDR3, the DNA is TGTGCCAGCAGCCTTAGCGGGGGCCCAGCCACAGATACGCAGTATTTT. Amino acid sequence: CASSLSGGPATDTQYF.

This clonotype was counted ten times or more. The rearrangement links TRBV6-6 to TRBJ1-5; D is uncertain. Looked up from germline, CDR1 is MNHNY and CDR2 is SVGAGI (reference sequence). The CDR3 has 13 amino acids. Trimming took 4 bases from V and 1 from J, leaving 5 bases between them. CDR3 DNA sequence: TGTGCCAGCAGTTCACGGAGCAATCAGCCCCAGCATTTT. This encodes CASSSRSNQPQHF.

The chain is built from TRBV5-1 and TRBJ2-3; tentatively, D is TRBD1 or TRBD2 (6 bases each). The CDR3 covers 15 residues. Germline assignment: CDR1 SGHRS and CDR2 YFSETQ. V lost 0 bases, J lost 4 bases, and 12 bases lay in between. The CDR3 sequence is CASSLVVGGPDTQYF. The CDR3, as DNA: TGCGCCAGCAGCTTGGTGGTGGGGGGCCCAGATACGCAGTATTTT. Drawing the rest from reference TRBV5-1 and TRBJ2-3, the complete variable domain is KAGVTQTPRYLIKTRGQQVTLSCSPISGHRSVSWYQQTPGQGLQFLFEYFSETQRNKGNFPGRFSGRQFSNSRSEMNVSTLELGDSALYLCASSLVVGGPDTQYFGPGTRLTVL.

The V call is TRBV9, the J call TRBJ2-1; 9 bases map to TRBD1. Unmatched junction bases numbered 6, after V lost 2 bases and J lost 6 bases. The length of the CDR3 is 15 residues. From germline, CDR1 is SGDLS and CDR2 YYNGEE. Written as DNA, the CDR3 is TGTGCCAGCAGCGTTGAGGGACAGGGTGGCAATGAGCAGTTCTTC. It is translated as CASSVEGQGGNEQFF.

This clonotype was counted between two and nine times. This chain connects TRBV25-1 to TRBJ1-2, with D tentatively TRBD1 (5 bases). The CDR3 is made up of 16 amino acids. Germline V gene data show CDR1 as MGHDK and CDR2 as SYGVNS. V was trimmed by 2 bases and J by 2 bases, leaving 15 bases between them. The chain's CDR3 is CASSEDYGGYNYGYTF. CDR3 nucleotide sequence: TGTGCCAGCAGTGAAGACTACGGGGGGTACAACTATGGCTACACCTTC.

This clonotype was detected ten times or more. The CDR3 nucleotides are TGTGCCAGCAGTGGTGGGAGCGTACCGCCCCAGCATTTT. It yields the protein CASSGGSVPPQHF. This sequence joins TRBV2 and TRBJ1-5; no clear D. Deletions cut 4 bases from V and 9 bases from J, with 13 bases between. Germline V gene data show CDR1 as SNHLY and CDR2 as FYNNEI. The CDR3 runs 13 residues.

This clonotype was seen at least ten times. This chain connects TRBV9 to TRBJ2-1; D uncertain. CDR1 is SGDLS, CDR2 YYNGEE, per germline. This CDR3 spans 14 amino acids. V lost 1 base and J lost 4, with 9 bases in between. This chain's CDR3 is CASSVSPEYNEQFF. CDR3 in DNA: TGTGCCAGCAGCGTAAGCCCAGAGTACAATGAGCAGTTCTTC.

This clonotype came up a few times. This chain uses TRBV7-2 with TRBJ2-1; D is ambiguous. V dropped 2 bases and J dropped 9 bases, with 5 bases sitting between them. This CDR3 contains 11 residues. Germline lookup yields CDR1 SGHTA and CDR2 FQGNSA. The CDR3 DNA reads TGTGCCAGCAGCTTATGGGGTGAGCAGTTCTTC. Translation gives CASSLWGEQFF.

The J gene is TRBJ1-4, the V gene TRBV7-9; 8 nucleotides match TRBD1. In germline, CDR1 is SEHNR, CDR2 FQNEAQ (reference sequence). After removal of 1 base from V and 7 bases from J, the junction contained 5 bases not matched to a gene. The CDR3 covers 15 residues. The CDR3 sequence: CASSLEQGAREKLFF. In nucleotides, the CDR3 is TGTGCCAGCAGCTTAGAGCAGGGGGCGCGTGAAAAACTGTTTTTT.

This clonotype has a handful of counts. The chain joins TRBV5-5 to TRBJ1-2; tentative D call: TRBD1 (5 bases). Germline assignment: CDR1 SGHKS and CDR2 YYEKEE (reference sequence). The CDR3 spans 15 residues. V lost 0 bases to trimming and J lost 4 bases, with 13 bases between them. The CDR3 bases are TGTGCCAGCAGCTTGGGAGACAGCCGGAGCTATGGCTACACCTTC. Translating it yields CASSLGDSRSYGYTF.

This clonotype was observed many times. The chain carries TRBV19 and TRBJ1-1; D perhaps matches TRBD1 (5 bases). The V and J ends lost 5 bases and 0 bases respectively, with 7 bases between them. The CDR3 loop spans 13 amino acids. CDR1 and CDR2 from the germline V gene are LNHDA and SQIVND (reference sequence). CDR3 coding DNA: TGTGCCAGTAGTGGGGCAGTGAACACTGAAGCTTTCTTT. It is translated as CASSGAVNTEAFF.

This clonotype was counted at least ten times. J is TRBJ2-7 and V is TRBV20-1; 9 bases match TRBD1. CDR1 DFQATT and CDR2 SNEGSKA come from the germline V gene (reference sequence). The CDR3 contains 16 residues. V shed 6 bases and J 6 bases; nucleotides not matched to a gene: 18. The CDR3 nucleotides are TGCAGTGCAAAATATACAGGGGGCGCGGTGGACCCCGAGCAGTACTTC. As protein: CSAKYTGGAVDPEQYF.

This clonotype was counted only a few times. This chain uses TRBV28 with TRBJ2-3; D ambiguous. This CDR3 is 13 amino acids long. V was pared by 9 bases and J by 2 bases, with 12 bases between. The germline V gene has CDR1 MDHEN and CDR2 SYDVKM. The CDR3 DNA sequence: TGTGCCAGTCAAGAAGCGAACACAGATACGCAGTATTTT. The encoded protein is CASQEANTDTQYF.

The rearrangement links TRBV5-1 to TRBJ1-2, with a weak D call TRBD1 (5 bases). Germline assignment: CDR1 SGHRS and CDR2 YFSETQ. The CDR3 covers 14 residues. V lost 4 bases to trimming and J lost 0 bases, with 10 bases between them. CDR3 DNA sequence: TGCGCCAGCAGCGGATCACAGGCTAACTATGGCTACACCTTC. Its protein product is CASSGSQANYGYTF.

This sequence joins TRBV27 and TRBJ1-2; D possibly corresponds to TRBD1 (5 bases). Trimming took off 2 bases at V and 0 bases at J, with 10 bases between the two ends. Per germline, CDR1 MNHEY and CDR2 SMNVEV (reference sequence). The length of the CDR3 is 15 residues. The CDR3 reads CASSLRMTANYGYTF. DNA of the CDR3: TGTGCCAGCAGTTTACGGATGACAGCTAACTATGGCTACACCTTC.

The rearrangement links TRBV7-2 to TRBJ2-5; a possible D gene is TRBD1 (5 bases). The CDR3 has 14 amino acids. With 2 bases removed from V and 6 bases from J, the gap between germline ends came to 13 bases. The germline V gene has CDR1 SGHTA and CDR2 FQGNSA. The CDR3 DNA reads TGTGCCAGCAGCTTACGTAGGGGAACGCAGACCCAGTACTTC. Its protein product is CASSLRRGTQTQYF.

The sample holds many counts of this clonotype. This chain connects TRBV12-3 or TRBV12-4 to TRBJ2-7; 9 positions agree with TRBD1. The V segment lost 6 bases and the J segment 3 bases; nucleotides outside the gene matches: 12. This CDR3 has 16 residues. In DNA form, the CDR3 reads TGTGCCAGCAGGCGGGAACAGGGGGCCACCTACTACGAGCAGTACTTC. Protein: CASRREQGATYYEQYF.